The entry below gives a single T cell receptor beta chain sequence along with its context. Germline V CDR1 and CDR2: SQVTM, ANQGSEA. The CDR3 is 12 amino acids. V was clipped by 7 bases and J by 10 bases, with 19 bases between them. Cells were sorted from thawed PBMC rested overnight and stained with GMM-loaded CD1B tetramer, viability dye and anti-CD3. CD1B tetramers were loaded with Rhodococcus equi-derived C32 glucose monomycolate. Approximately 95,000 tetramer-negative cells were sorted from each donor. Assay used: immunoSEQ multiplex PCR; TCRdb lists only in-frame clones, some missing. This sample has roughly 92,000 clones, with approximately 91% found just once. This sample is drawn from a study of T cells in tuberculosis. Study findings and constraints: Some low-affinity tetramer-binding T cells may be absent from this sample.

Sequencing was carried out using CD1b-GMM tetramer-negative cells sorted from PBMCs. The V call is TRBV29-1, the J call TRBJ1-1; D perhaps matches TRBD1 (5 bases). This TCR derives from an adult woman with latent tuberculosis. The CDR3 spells CSGRAGERGAFF. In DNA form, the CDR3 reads TGCAGCGGCAGAGCGGGGGAGAGAGGAGCTTTCTTT. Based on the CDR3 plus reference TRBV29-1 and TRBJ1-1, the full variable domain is SAVISQKPSRDICQRGTSLTIQCQVDSQVTMMFWYRQQPGQSLTLIATANQGSEATYESGFVIDKFPISRPNLTFSTLTVSNMSPEDSSIYLCSGRAGERGAFFGQGTRLTVV.